These 19 T cell receptor beta chains originate from one sample sequenced in a study of blood T cell repertoires in COVID-19. Repertoires were generated with immunoSEQ multiplex PCR, while TCRdb's copy carries only in-frame clones and drops some. The data hold about 130,000 clones, with less than 90% observed a single time. Specimen: peripheral blood. Receptor source: a young woman who had recovered from COVID-19.

V and J are TRBV6-6 and TRBJ1-6, with 9 bases lining up with TRBD1. The germline V gene has CDR1 MNHNY and CDR2 SVGAGI (reference sequence). The V gene end was trimmed by 5 bases and the J gene end by 10 bases; junction bases not matched to a gene: 12. The CDR3 extends over 16 amino acids. The DNA for the CDR3 is TGTGCCAGCAGTCCCGGGGGACAGGGAGTTCGGTCACCCCTCCACTTT. It encodes CASSPGGQGVRSPLHF.

The chain is built from TRBV12-3 or TRBV12-4 and TRBJ1-1, with D maybe TRBD1 (5 bases). The CDR3 is 13 residues long. Trimming took off 7 bases at V and 1 base at J, with 10 bases between the two ends. The CDR3 DNA reads as TGTGCCAGCATGTGGGGGGAGAACACTGAAGCTTTCTTT. Residues: CASMWGENTEAFF.

The chain is built from TRBV6-5 and TRBJ1-1; maybe TRBD1 (5 bases). CDR1 is MNHEY and CDR2 is SVGAGI in the germline V gene. The CDR3 sequence is 15 residues long. The V and J ends lost 4 bases and 1 base respectively, with 13 bases between them. The CDR3 spells CASSSNRYPNTEAFF. The DNA of the CDR3 is TGTGCCAGCAGTTCGAACAGGTACCCGAACACTGAAGCTTTCTTT.

The chain carries TRBV25-1 and TRBJ1-5; 7 bases align to TRBD1. Germline values: CDR1 MGHDK, CDR2 SYGVNS. CDR3 length: 14 amino acids. Trimming took 4 bases from V and 3 from J; bases not matched to a gene: 3. CDR3 residues: CASSGQGYNQPQHF. CDR3 coding DNA: TGTGCCAGCAGTGGACAGGGTTACAATCAGCCCCAGCATTTT.

V and J are TRBV10-3 and TRBJ1-1; 9 positions match TRBD1. Germline trimming cut 7 bases from V and 0 bases from J; bases unmatched to any gene: 6. In germline, CDR1 is ENHRY, CDR2 SYGVKD. The CDR3 covers 15 residues. The CDR3 reads CAINRGQGMNTEAFF. DNA for the CDR3: TGTGCCATCAATAGAGGACAGGGGATGAACACTGAAGCTTTCTTT.

This chain uses TRBV15 with TRBJ1-1; D may be TRBD1 (6 bases). Germline loops: CDR1 LNHNV, CDR2 YYDKDF (reference sequence). CDR3 length: 16 amino acids. Deletions cut 1 base from V and 0 bases from J, with 12 bases between. CDR3 sequence reads: CATSRGLQGVNTEAFF. CDR3 sequence (DNA): TGTGCCACCAGCAGAGGGTTACAGGGAGTGAACACTGAAGCTTTCTTT.

This clone was seen just once. The chain combines TRBV6-1 with TRBJ2-1; the match to TRBD1 covers 11 bases. The CDR3 has 17 residues. Unmatched junction bases numbered 12, after V lost 7 bases and J lost 4 bases. Germline V CDR1 and CDR2: MNHNS, SASEGT. CDR3 DNA: TGTGCCAGCATTGAGGACAGGGGGCTTAGGTCTTACAATGAGCAGTTCTTC. Translated, it gives CASIEDRGLRSYNEQFF.

This clone was seen a few times. The chain carries TRBV30 and TRBJ2-7, with 9 bases lining up with TRBD2. The CDR3 covers 14 residues. Per germline, CDR1 GTSNPN and CDR2 SVGIG (reference sequence). V lost 2 bases and J lost 3; bases outside the gene matches: 5. In DNA form, the CDR3 reads TGTGCCTGGAGTTTGCTTAGCGGGGGCTACGAGCAGTACTTC. Its protein is CAWSLLSGGYEQYF.

The chain employs TRBV25-1 and TRBJ2-2, with D possibly matching TRBD2 (6 bases). Germline V CDR1 and CDR2: MGHDK, SYGVNS. Trimming stripped 3 bases from V and 5 bases from J, with 10 bases between. The length of the CDR3 is 14 residues. The CDR3 sequence: CASSDQGGTGELFF. DNA of the CDR3: TGTGCCAGCAGTGACCAGGGAGGAACCGGGGAGCTGTTTTTT.

The V and J genes are TRBV4-1 and TRBJ1-5; TRBD1 might be the D (5 bases). Germline CDR1 and CDR2: MGHRA and YSYEKL. V was trimmed by 0 bases and J by 1 base, leaving 10 bases between them. CDR3 size: 16 residues. The CDR3 protein is CASSQDPTGSNQPQHF. CDR3 DNA sequence: TGCGCCAGCAGCCAAGATCCTACAGGCAGCAATCAGCCCCAGCATTTT.

The chain is built from TRBV7-8 and TRBJ1-2; the match to TRBD1 covers 9 bases. Germline trimming cut 5 bases from V and 3 bases from J; bases unmatched to any gene: 7. The V gene's germline CDR1 is SGHVS and CDR2 FQNEAQ. The CDR3 contains 15 residues. In nucleotides, the CDR3 is TGTGCCAGCAGCAGAGGACAGGGGCAGGACTATGGCTACACCTTC. Residues: CASSRGQGQDYGYTF.

The chain is built from TRBV19 and TRBJ2-1, with D possibly matching TRBD2 (7 bases). Germline assignment: CDR1 LNHDA and CDR2 SQIVND (reference sequence). The ends were cut back, 5 bases at V and 7 bases at J, with 18 bases in the middle. The CDR3 is 15 amino acids. CDR3 loop: CASSEGGGNRNEQFF. The CDR3 DNA follows: TGTGCCAGTAGTGAGGGAGGGGGAAACAGAAATGAGCAGTTCTTC.

The genes are TRBV15 and TRBJ2-1; 10 bases align to TRBD2. Trimming cost V 1 base and J 8 bases; bases outside gene matches: 8. This CDR3 region has 16 residues. Germline loops: CDR1 LNHNV, CDR2 YYDKDF (reference sequence). CDR3 nucleotide sequence: TGTGCCACCAGCAGAGGCGGCAATAGCGGGAGGCATGAGCAGTTCTTC. It encodes CATSRGGNSGRHEQFF.

This clone was counted at least ten times. The rearrangement links TRBV2 to TRBJ2-5; D unclear. Germline CDR1 reads SNHLY; CDR2 reads FYNNEI. This CDR3 spans 15 amino acids. Trimming cost V 1 base and J 5 bases, with 14 bases left between them. CDR3 sequence (DNA): TGTGCCAGCAGTGAAGGCTCCCCTATCCGGGAGACCCAGTACTTC. Residues: CASSEGSPIRETQYF.

This chain connects TRBV11-2 to TRBJ2-1; 11 positions agree with TRBD2. V was clipped by 3 bases and J by 0 bases; unmatched bases: 7. The CDR3 totals 18 residues. CDR1 SGHAT and CDR2 FQNNGV come from the germline V gene. CDR3 nucleotides: TGTGCCAGCAGCTTTCCGGGACTAGCGGAGAGCTCCTACAATGAGCAGTTCTTC. Translation: CASSFPGLAESSYNEQFF.

V is TRBV2 and J is TRBJ2-3, with TRBD1 as a possible D gene (5 bases). Trimming shortened V by 1 base and J by 6 bases, and 11 bases separated the two germline ends. The germline CDR1 and CDR2 sequences are SNHLY and FYNNEI. The CDR3 consists of 14 residues. Written as DNA, the CDR3 is TGTGCCAGCAGTGAAGGGTGGGGCGGCGATACGCAGTATTTT. The encoded protein is CASSEGWGGDTQYF.

The chain employs TRBV21-1 and TRBJ2-7; the table gives TRBD2 as D, unverified against the DNA. TRBV21-1 is shown as a pseudogene. CDR3 length: 20 residues. The CDR3 protein is CASSKYCKTSGRAWDYEQYF. Written as DNA, the CDR3 is TGTGCCAGCAGCAAATATTGTAAGACTAGCGGGAGAGCCTGGGACTACGAGCAGTACTTC.

In its sample, this clone was seen a few times. The genes are TRBV6-5 and TRBJ2-3; 10 bases line up with TRBD1. This CDR3 region has 15 residues. With 5 bases clipped from V and 3 bases from J, the junction kept 5 bases outside the gene matches. CDR1 is MNHEY and CDR2 is SVGAGI in the germline V gene. The CDR3 DNA reads TGTGCCAGCAGTCGCGACAGGGGGCTAACAGATACGCAGTATTTT. Protein sequence: CASSRDRGLTDTQYF.

The chain joins TRBV5-5 to TRBJ2-1, with 10 bases fitting TRBD1. This CDR3 contains 16 residues. Germline V gives CDR1 SGHKS, CDR2 YYEKEE (reference sequence). The ends lost 0 bases at V and 4 bases at J; junction bases unmatched: 4. The CDR3 region is CASSLGLGQGYNEQFF. DNA of the CDR3: TGTGCCAGCAGCTTGGGTCTGGGACAGGGGTACAATGAGCAGTTCTTC. The whole variable domain, filled in from reference TRBV5-5 and TRBJ2-1, reads DAGVTQSPTHLIKTRGQQVTLRCSPISGHKSVSWYQQVLGQGPQFIFQYYEKEERGRGNFPDRFSARQFPNYSSELNVNALLLGDSALYLCASSLGLGQGYNEQFFGPGTRLTVL.